The sequence of this T cell receptor beta chain was determined in a study of CD8+ T cells in alopecia areata. Study summary: Treatment of the treated patients consisted of oral tofacitinib, 5 to 10 mg twice daily. The investigators scored severity in treated patients by the percentage of affected scalp area.

CDR3 size: 14 residues. The V end lost 0 bases, the J end lost 5 bases, and 10 bases lay between the germline ends. Germline V gives CDR1 MGHRA, CDR2 YSYEKL. Treatment described: oral pan-JAK inhibitor, 5-10 mg twice daily. The investigators collected lesional scalp punch biopsies and peripheral blood from alopecia areata patients. Extracted from the samples, RNA was reverse transcribed into cDNA to serve as the sequencing template. Only in-frame clones appear in the TCRdb table, and some are missing; sequencing was by immunoSEQ multiplex PCR. In the table there are about 300,000 clones, roughly 60% of which are singletons. This clone was picked up a small number of times.

The sequencing used CD4+ T cells sorted from blood, collected at week 24, from a patient treated with tofacitinib. The gene calls are TRBV4-1 and TRBJ2-5; D may be TRBD1 (5 bases). The receptor comes from a human donor with alopecia areata. Here the CDR3 DNA reads TGCGCCAGCAGCCAAGATCAAGGGGTGGAGACCCAGTACTTC. Its protein product is CASSQDQGVETQYF.